The T cell receptor beta chain under discussion was sequenced for a study of sequential checkpoint blockade in melanoma. As for the study in general: First-line arms were nivolumab then ipilimumab, or the reverse, randomized 1:1. Both treatment sequences were followed by maintenance nivolumab.

The sample's treatment: randomized to nivolumab then ipilimumab (arm A) or the reverse (arm B). No patient had prior DNA-damaging chemotherapy. Sorted cells were live CD3+CD8+, lacking CD19 and CD56, from PBMCs. The assay was immunoSEQ multiplex PCR, and TCRdb's table has in-frame clones only and misses some. The sample has 20,000 to 25,000 clones, roughly 78% seen once. This CDR3 contains 16 residues. Germline trimming cut 8 bases from V and 0 bases from J; bases unmatched to any gene: 7. CDR1 and CDR2 from the germline V gene are LNHNV and YYDKDF (reference sequence). This chain uses TRBV15 with TRBJ2-6; 7 positions agree with TRBD2. The receptor was derived from a human donor with melanoma. This sample comprised CD8+ T cells sorted from blood (inferred from file names), obtained from a patient given nivolumab and ipilimumab in sequence. CDR3 loop: CATGGDGSSGANVLTF. The CDR3 region has the DNA TGTGCCACCGGGGGGGACGGAAGCTCTGGGGCCAACGTCCTGACTTTC.